This passage covers 2 T cell receptor beta chains from one sample sequenced in a study of lymphopenia after photon versus proton radiotherapy. The data were produced by immunoSEQ multiplex PCR, yet TCRdb's version contains in-frame clones alone and is incomplete. The repertoire holds about 35,000 clones, with about 93% as singletons. The sequenced sample was peripheral blood, obtained from a patient treated with photon-based radiotherapy. All receptors derive from a man aged 55-75 years with cholangiocarcinoma.

Here the CDR3 reads CASSLLREKLFF. The CDR3 DNA reads TGTGCCAGCAGTTTATTGCGGGAAAAACTGTTTTTT. The chain joins TRBV28 to TRBJ1-4; no clear D gene. The CDR3 totals 12 residues. Germline V gene sequence: CDR1 MDHEN, CDR2 SYDVKM. The V end was cut by 1 base, the J end by 8 bases, with 5 bases between.

The chain has TRBV9 and TRBJ1-1, with a possible D match to TRBD1 (5 bases). The ends were cut back, 4 bases at V and 2 bases at J, with 24 bases in the middle. The germline V gene encodes CDR1 SGDLS and CDR2 YYNGEE. The CDR3 sequence is 18 residues long. The CDR3 protein is CASSPRTPAPLRNTEAFF. In DNA form, the CDR3 reads TGTGCCAGCAGCCCCCGGACACCAGCACCCCTACGTAACACTGAAGCTTTCTTT. Full variable domain (remainder filled in from reference TRBV9 and TRBJ1-1): DSGVTQTPKHLITATGQRVTLRCSPRSGDLSVYWYQQSLDQGLQFLIQYYNGEERAKGNILERFSAQQFPDLHSELNLSSLELGDSALYFCASSPRTPAPLRNTEAFFGQGTRLTVV.